This TCR beta chain was sequenced in a study of blood T cell repertoires in COVID-19. Enrolled through a virtual design, the participants were between roughly 18 and 90 years of age and came from about two dozen US areas. Germline loops: CDR1 MDHEN, CDR2 SYDVKM. Deletions cut 2 bases from V and 4 bases from J, with 11 bases between. The CDR3 runs to 14 residues. Original processing notes: Counts of nucleated cells, estimated from reference gene primer amplification, were obtained. Clones were read by immunoSEQ multiplex PCR, and TCRdb kept only the in-frame ones, dropping some. V, J and clone size were drawn from that table, and D and trimming were deduced from the DNA. Among about 270,000 clones listed, about 87% were seen once.

Sequencing was performed on PBMCs or T cells enriched from blood (not recorded which). The sequence was collected from a woman aged 25 to 45 with acute COVID-19. V gene TRBV28 combines with J gene TRBJ1-2; D may be TRBD1 (5 bases). CDR3 sequence: CASSLGQGLYGYTF. The CDR3 bases are TGTGCCAGCAGTTTAGGGCAGGGACTCTATGGCTACACCTTC.